Shown below are 17 T cell receptor beta chains from a single sample sequenced in a study of T cell responses to AZD1222 COVID-19 vaccine. Clones were read by immunoSEQ multiplex PCR, and TCRdb kept only the in-frame ones, dropping some. Of 150,000 to 200,000 clones detected, 85% to 95% appear once; the ten largest clones hold over 1%. This specimen was peripheral blood, taken on day 0 of AZD1222 vaccination. The receptors stem from an adult in good health.

The chain combines TRBV2 with TRBJ1-5; 8 bases map to TRBD1. The CDR3 has 14 residues. The V segment lost 5 bases and the J segment 7 bases; nucleotides outside the gene matches: 7. The germline V gene has CDR1 SNHLY and CDR2 FYNNEI. CDR3 amino acids: CASSSQGARQPQHF. DNA for the CDR3: TGTGCCAGCAGTTCTCAGGGGGCCAGGCAGCCCCAGCATTTT.

The rearrangement links TRBV2 to TRBJ2-2; D unresolved. Germline V gives CDR1 SNHLY, CDR2 FYNNEI. V lost 3 bases, J lost 4 bases, and 6 bases lay in between. The CDR3 totals 13 residues. The CDR3 loop is CASSEGSTGELFF. The CDR3 nucleotides read TGTGCCAGCAGTGAGGGCAGCACCGGGGAGCTGTTTTTT.

The chain recombines TRBV5-4 with TRBJ1-5; maybe TRBD1 (5 bases). The germline V gene encodes CDR1 SGHNT and CDR2 YYREEE (reference sequence). Between the trimmed V and J ends, which lost 4 bases and 3 bases, there was a span of 11 bases. The CDR3 runs to 14 residues. CDR3 in amino acids: CASSTQGLNQPQHF. DNA of the CDR3: TGTGCCAGCAGCACTCAGGGTCTCAATCAGCCCCAGCATTTT.

V and J are TRBV18 and TRBJ1-1, with 10 positions matching TRBD1. CDR3 size: 15 residues. V lost 4 bases to trimming and J lost 6 bases; unmatched junction nucleotides: 8. CDR1 KGHSH and CDR2 LQKENI come from the germline V gene. The DNA for the CDR3 is TGTGCCAGCTCACGGGACAGGGGAAGTGTCGCTGAAGCTTTCTTT. The encoded protein is CASSRDRGSVAEAFF.

This clone was found once. The chain employs TRBV5-1 and TRBJ1-2, with 9 nucleotides matching TRBD1. CDR1 and CDR2 (germline): SGHRS, YFSETQ. This CDR3 spans 18 amino acids. Trimming cost V 0 bases and J 3 bases; bases outside gene matches: 12. The CDR3 reads CASSLAGNRDRAYYGYTF. For the CDR3, the DNA is TGCGCCAGCAGCTTGGCGGGCAACCGGGACAGGGCTTACTATGGCTACACCTTC.

The chain links TRBV5-6 to TRBJ2-1; D is uncertain. Trimming took off 1 base at V and 7 bases at J, with 9 bases between the two ends. This CDR3 is built from 13 residues. Germline V gene sequence: CDR1 SGHDT, CDR2 YYEEEE. The CDR3 sequence: CASSLKGGNEQFF. DNA of the CDR3: TGTGCCAGCAGCTTGAAGGGTGGTAATGAGCAGTTCTTC.

This clone is a singleton in its sample. The chain combines TRBV9 with TRBJ2-7; either TRBD1 or TRBD2 may fit D (5 bases each). Trimming removed 3 bases from V and 2 bases from J, with 18 bases in between. Germline loops: CDR1 SGDLS, CDR2 YYNGEE. The CDR3 is 16 amino acids. In nucleotides, the CDR3 is TGTGCCAGCAGCGACCGGGACGGAATACCTACCTACGAGCAGTACTTC. Protein sequence: CASSDRDGIPTYEQYF.

The J gene is TRBJ1-3, the V gene TRBV4-3; D is perhaps TRBD1 (6 bases). The V gene's germline CDR1 is LGHNA and CDR2 YSLEER. Deletions cut 0 bases from V and 4 bases from J, with 13 bases between. The length of the CDR3 is 16 residues. The chain's CDR3 is CASSQDRWDTGNTIYF. In nucleotides, the CDR3 is TGCGCCAGCAGCCAAGATCGATGGGACACAGGAAACACCATATATTTT.

This chain links TRBV3-1 (or the pseudogene TRBV3-2) with TRBJ1-2; perhaps TRBD1 as D (5 bases). This CDR3 is built from 13 residues. Trimming pared 5 bases from V and 4 bases from J, leaving 11 bases between. Germline V gene sequence: CDR1 LGHDT, CDR2 YNNKEL (reference sequence). CDR3 nucleotide sequence: TGTGCCAGCAGCAGGCGGGGGACCTATGGCTACACCTTC. Protein: CASSRRGTYGYTF.

This clone was detected only once. The chain is built from TRBV9 and TRBJ2-1, with D possibly TRBD2 on 5 matching bases. The germline gives CDR1 SGDLS, CDR2 YYNGEE. Trimming stripped 3 bases from V and 4 bases from J, with 14 bases between. The CDR3 has 15 amino acids. The CDR3: CASSAQTGNYNEQFF. DNA for the CDR3: TGTGCCAGCAGCGCCCAGACGGGAAATTACAATGAGCAGTTCTTC.

V and J are TRBV5-4 and TRBJ1-3; weak D call: TRBD1 (6 bases). V was pared by 4 bases and J by 7 bases, with 18 bases between. Germline assignment: CDR1 SGHNT and CDR2 YYREEE (reference sequence). This CDR3 is built from 15 residues. The CDR3 region has the DNA TGTGCCAGCAGCCCATCGACAGGAGCTCGGAACACCATATATTTT. Encoded protein: CASSPSTGARNTIYF.

The chain carries TRBV30 and TRBJ1-1; no clear D. This CDR3 is built from 10 residues. Germline V lookup: CDR1 GTSNPN, CDR2 SVGIG (reference sequence). V gave up 1 base and J gave up 7 bases, with 4 bases separating them. The CDR3 loop is CAWSGREAFF. The CDR3 DNA reads TGTGCCTGGAGTGGCCGTGAAGCTTTCTTT.

The chain joins TRBV7-9 to TRBJ2-4, with a weak D call TRBD2 (6 bases). Germline V lookup: CDR1 SEHNR, CDR2 FQNEAQ (reference sequence). The germline V and J ends were trimmed by 8 bases and 10 bases, with 18 bases remaining between them. The CDR3 runs to 13 residues. The CDR3 nucleotides are TGTGCCAGCGGAGGAGGAGGGGCCCTTATTCAGTACTTC. It translates to CASGGGGALIQYF.

CDR3 DNA sequence: TGCGCCAGCAGTGTTACCCAGTCCCTAGGGATTGTTGGCTACACCTTC. Its translation is CASSVTQSLGIVGYTF. This chain connects TRBV10-2 to TRBJ1-2, with D unclear. CDR1 and CDR2 (germline): WSHSY, SAAADI. The V and J ends lost 4 bases and 7 bases respectively, with 22 bases between them. The CDR3 is 16 residues long.

This rearrangement joins TRBV2 to TRBJ1-5; tentative D call: TRBD1 (5 bases). The CDR3 is 13 amino acids. V was pared by 9 bases and J by 4 bases, with 13 bases between. Looked up from germline, CDR1 is SNHLY and CDR2 is FYNNEI. The CDR3 loop is CARRQSTNQPQHF. The CDR3 coding sequence is TGTGCCAGACGACAGAGTACTAATCAGCCCCAGCATTTT.

V and J are TRBV9 and TRBJ1-4, with D unresolved. Trimming took off 3 bases at V and 6 bases at J, with 15 bases between the two ends. There are 15 residues in the CDR3. Germline loops: CDR1 SGDLS, CDR2 YYNGEE. CDR3 DNA sequence: TGTGCCAGCAGCGAAGGCTGGGTTCTTGATGAAAAACTGTTTTTT. This sequence encodes CASSEGWVLDEKLFF.

This clone was seen a few times. The rearrangement joins TRBV20-1 to TRBJ1-1; no clear D. CDR1 and CDR2 from the germline V gene are DFQATT and SNEGSKA (reference sequence). V lost 7 bases and J 7 bases, leaving 10 bases between the germline ends. This CDR3 has 10 amino acids. The CDR3 DNA is TGCAGTGTCCAAGAGGATGAAGCTTTCTTT. Translating it yields CSVQEDEAFF.